This entry is about one T cell receptor (beta chain). The entry originates in a study of T cell changes during pregnancy in multiple sclerosis. Generated by immunoSEQ multiplex PCR, the TCRdb table keeps only in-frame clones and is missing some. The sample gives about 89,000 clones, just under 95% of which show up once; about 0.8% is in the top ten. Trimming stripped 3 bases from V and 7 bases from J, with 7 bases between. Germline V gene lookup returns CDR1 LNHDA and CDR2 SQIVND (reference sequence). This CDR3 has 11 residues. The receptor's source is a female donor with multiple sclerosis, enrolled in a pregnancy study. The chain has TRBV19 and TRBJ2-7; unclear D gene. The sample here was peripheral blood, taken in the third trimester of pregnancy. CDR3 coding DNA: TGTGCCAGTAGTATGTACGGGGAGCAGTACTTC. Translating gives CASSMYGEQYF.